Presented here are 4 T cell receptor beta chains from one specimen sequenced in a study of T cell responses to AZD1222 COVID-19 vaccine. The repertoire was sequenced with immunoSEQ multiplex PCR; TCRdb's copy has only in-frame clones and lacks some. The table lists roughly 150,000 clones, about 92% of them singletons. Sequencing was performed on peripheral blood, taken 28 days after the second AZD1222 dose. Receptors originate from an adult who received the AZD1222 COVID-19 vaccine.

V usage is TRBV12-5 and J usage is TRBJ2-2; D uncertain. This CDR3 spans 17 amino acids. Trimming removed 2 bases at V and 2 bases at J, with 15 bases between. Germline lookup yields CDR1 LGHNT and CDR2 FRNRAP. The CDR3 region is CASGLLESWENTGELFF. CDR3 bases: TGTGCTAGTGGTTTGCTTGAGTCGTGGGAAAACACCGGGGAGCTGTTTTTT.

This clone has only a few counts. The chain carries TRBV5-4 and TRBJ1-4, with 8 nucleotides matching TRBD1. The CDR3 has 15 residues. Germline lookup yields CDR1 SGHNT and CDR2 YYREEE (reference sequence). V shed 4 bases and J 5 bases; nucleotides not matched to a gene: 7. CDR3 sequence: CASSHKTGENEKLFF. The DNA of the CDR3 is TGTGCCAGCAGCCACAAGACAGGGGAAAATGAAAAACTGTTTTTT. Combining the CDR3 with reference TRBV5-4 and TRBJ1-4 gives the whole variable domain ETGVTQSPTHLIKTRGQQVTLRCSSQSGHNTVSWYQQALGQGPQFIFQYYREEENGRGNFPPRFSGLQFPNYSSELNVNALELDDSALYLCASSHKTGENEKLFFGSGTQLSVL.

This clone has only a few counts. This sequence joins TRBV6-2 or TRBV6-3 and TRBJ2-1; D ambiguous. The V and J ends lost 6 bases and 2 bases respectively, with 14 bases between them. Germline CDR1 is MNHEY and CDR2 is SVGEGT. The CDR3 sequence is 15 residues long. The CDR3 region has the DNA TGTGCCAGCAGCCAAAGGAATGCAGCCTACAATGAGCAGTTCTTC. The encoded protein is CASSQRNAAYNEQFF.

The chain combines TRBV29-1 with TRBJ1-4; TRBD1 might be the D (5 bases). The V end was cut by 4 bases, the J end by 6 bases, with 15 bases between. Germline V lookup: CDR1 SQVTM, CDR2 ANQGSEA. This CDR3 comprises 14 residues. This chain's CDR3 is CSVAQETEYEKLFF. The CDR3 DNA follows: TGCAGCGTTGCACAGGAGACTGAATATGAAAAACTGTTTTTT.